This note documents a single TCR beta chain sequence. Its specificity is unknown. Gene names and germline match the mouse. Extraction of RNA preceded its reverse transcription into cDNA, which served as the sequencing template. Assay used: immunoSEQ multiplex PCR; TCRdb lists only in-frame clones, some missing. The profile covers 270,000 or so clones, none occurring a single time. On the basis of CD4, CD8alpha, NKG2D, NKG2ACE and other markers, pooled cutaneous lymph node cells were sorted. These data come from a study of CD8+ T cells in alopecia areata. Across the whole study: Graft recipients were roughly 7-10-week-old female C3H/HeJ mice, and donor skin originated from approximately 6-12-month-old C3H/HeJ mice with spontaneous alopecia.

Study findings and constraints: Higher clonality and more expanded CD8+ clones appeared in lesional than normal scalp.

The origin of this receptor is a C3H/HeJ mouse with alopecia areata. For this strain, the MHC haplotype corresponds to H2-k. The sequencing input was CD4+ T cells sorted from a lymph node.

CDR3: CASSPTGEGSDYTF. The part of the CDR3 DNA that was read is TGTGCAAGCAGCCCGACAGGGGAGGGCTCC. This chain connects TRBV16 to TRBJ1-2; 8 nucleotides match TRBD1. The read ends 4 residues early relative to the CDR3; the germline J gene fills the gap. CDR3 length: 14 residues. Germline CDR1 reads SGHSA; CDR2 reads FRNQAP. V lost 5 bases to trimming and J lost 4 bases; unmatched junction nucleotides: 6.